This TCR beta chain originates from a study of CD8+CD57+ T cells in acquired aplastic anemia. Study summary: CD4+ cells from healthy donors averaged about 10 million reads.

For CDR3 and TCR beta VDJ profiling, genomic DNA was the template used. TCRdb reprocessed the reads with MiXCR, giving one entry per CDR3 protein. The repertoire holds about 210,000 distinct CDR3 sequences, roughly 33% seen once, with roughly 1.1% in the top ten. With 5 bases clipped from V and 12 bases from J, the junction kept 10 bases outside the gene matches. CDR1 is DFQATT, CDR2 SNEGSKA, per germline (reference sequence). This CDR3 has 13 residues. As regards this clonotype: Possible read error: a much larger clone is one base away.

The rearrangement joins TRBV20-1 to TRBJ2-1; 10 nucleotides line up with TRBD2. The specimen was sorted CD4+, CD8+, or CD8+CD57+ T cells (not recorded which) from PBMCs. This sequence originates from a human donor in good health, serving as a control. The CDR3 loop is CSAGRSGGMGQFF. CDR3 DNA: TGCAGTGCTGGCCGTAGCGGGGGGATGGGGCAGTTCTTC.